A single sample is the source of the 6 T cell receptor beta chains below, sequenced in a study of vaccination and CD4 T cells after COVID-19. At the Johns Hopkins FTIC core, DNA taken from cultured CD4+ T cells was sequenced by way of the Oncomine TCR Beta short-read assay. TCRdb reanalysed the PCR reads using MiXCR and keeps one entry per CDR3 protein. This sample carries about 12,000 distinct CDR3 sequences, around a third of them seen once, and the ten largest clones take 15% to 20%. Their antigens remain unidentified. The sample's treatment: approximately 9-day PBMC culture with coronavirus spike peptide pools or control peptides (ViraFEST assay). The source material was cultured CD4+ T cells from blood. These receptors were taken from a human donor with COVID-19.

This clonotype was counted a few times. J is TRBJ2-1 and V is TRBV7-2, with 7 bases lining up with TRBD1. CDR3 length equals 15 residues. Germline lookup yields CDR1 SGHTA and CDR2 FQGNSA. The ends lost 5 bases at V and 1 base at J; junction bases unmatched: 5. The CDR3 is CASSEGTVSYNEQFF. CDR3 coding DNA: TGTGCCAGCAGCGAAGGGACAGTTTCCTACAATGAGCAGTTCTTC.

The chain uses TRBV6-1 and TRBJ1-1; D gene ambiguous. The V gene lost 4 bases and the J gene lost 4 bases, with 16 bases spanning the gap. The CDR3 sequence is 15 residues long. Germline loops: CDR1 MNHNS, CDR2 SASEGT. CDR3: CASSGSAPPGTEAFF. DNA of the CDR3: TGTGCCAGCAGTGGGTCGGCGCCCCCTGGCACTGAAGCTTTCTTT.

The CDR3 DNA follows: TGCAGTGCTAGGGTCTCGATAGCTGGAAACACCATATATTTT. It codes for CSARVSIAGNTIYF. This sequence joins TRBV20-1 and TRBJ1-3, with D hard to call. This CDR3 contains 14 residues. V dropped 3 bases and J dropped 2 bases, with 11 bases sitting between them. Looked up from germline, CDR1 is DFQATT and CDR2 is SNEGSKA (reference sequence).

There are a few counts of this clonotype. The chain combines TRBV20-1 with TRBJ1-2; the match to TRBD1 covers 10 bases. The CDR3 has 13 residues. Germline CDR1 reads DFQATT; CDR2 reads SNEGSKA (reference sequence). V was pared by 7 bases and J by 4 bases, with 6 bases of the junction left unmatched. The chain's CDR3 is CSVGTGVAYGYTF. In DNA form, the CDR3 reads TGCAGTGTCGGGACAGGGGTAGCCTATGGCTACACCTTC.

This rearrangement joins TRBV28 to TRBJ1-2; 8 bases fit TRBD1. This CDR3 comprises 15 residues. With V trimmed by 6 bases and J by 7 bases, 13 bases remained unmatched. Germline V CDR1 and CDR2: MDHEN, SYDVKM. The CDR3 sequence: CASSRPEGQGGGYTF. CDR3 nucleotide sequence: TGTGCCAGCAGCCGGCCGGAAGGACAGGGAGGTGGCTACACCTTC.

This clonotype appeared a few times. The rearrangement uses TRBV2 and TRBJ2-2, with D perhaps TRBD1 or TRBD2 (7 bases each). CDR3 length: 17 residues. The germline V and J ends were trimmed by 5 bases and 5 bases, with 21 bases remaining between them. Germline lookup yields CDR1 SNHLY and CDR2 FYNNEI. DNA of the CDR3: TGTGCCAGCAGTTACTCCCCGGGCAGGGGGGGAACCGGGGAGCTGTTTTTT. Amino acids: CASSYSPGRGGTGELFF.